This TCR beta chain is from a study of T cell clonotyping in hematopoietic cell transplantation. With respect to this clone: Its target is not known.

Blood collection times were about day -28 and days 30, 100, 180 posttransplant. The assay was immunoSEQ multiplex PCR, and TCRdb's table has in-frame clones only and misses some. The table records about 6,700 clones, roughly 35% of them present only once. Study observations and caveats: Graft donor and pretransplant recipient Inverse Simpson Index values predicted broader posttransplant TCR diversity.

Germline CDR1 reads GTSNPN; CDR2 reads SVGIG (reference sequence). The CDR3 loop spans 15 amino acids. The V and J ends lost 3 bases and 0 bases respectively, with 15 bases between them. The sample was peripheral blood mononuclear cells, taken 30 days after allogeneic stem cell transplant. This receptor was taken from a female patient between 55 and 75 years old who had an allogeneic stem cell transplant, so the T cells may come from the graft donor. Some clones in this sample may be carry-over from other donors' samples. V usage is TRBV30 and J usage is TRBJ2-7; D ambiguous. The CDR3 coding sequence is TGTGCCTGGAGCCCCCGGACGTCCGGCTCCTACGAGCAGTACTTC. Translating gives CAWSPRTSGSYEQYF.